This T cell receptor (beta chain) was found in a study of cytomegalovirus exposure and HLA in healthy donors. Study at large: Among the approximately 380 donors who were genotyped, over 70% fell in the genetic ancestry cluster that is associated with self-reported Caucasian donors. Study results and limitations: TCR beta V segments were, for the most part, productive about 87% or about 30% of the time in an earlier analysis. In a later analysis, an Asian-associated ancestry cluster reportedly showed fewer N-insertions than the roughly 650-donor mean.

The CDR3 runs 13 residues. V was shortened by 1 base and J by 4 bases, with 5 bases between the two germline ends. CDR1 is SNHLY and CDR2 is FYNNEI in the germline V gene. The primer mix had 60 Vbeta and 13 Jbeta primers. Authors' processing steps: Unique TCR beta chains numbered around 80 million in a later analysis, with about 11 million shared. Profiled with immunoSEQ multiplex PCR; TCRdb holds only in-frame clones, not every one. V, J and clone size were drawn from that table, and D and trimming were deduced from the DNA. Counted here are 130,000 or so clones, about 8.5% occurring once; the ten biggest clones make up under 5.5%. This clone has just a few counts. Its antigen is not identified.

Material for sequencing was PBMCs. This TCR derives from a man between 40 and 49 years old in good health and CMV-seronegative. The rearrangement uses TRBV2 and TRBJ2-1; no clear D gene. The CDR3 DNA reads TGTGCCAGCAGTGAAGGGCCATACAATGAGCAGTTCTTC. Residues: CASSEGPYNEQFF.